Sequencing of this T cell receptor beta chain was carried out in a study of CD8+ T cells in alopecia areata. Germline CDR1 reads LNHDA; CDR2 reads SQIVND (reference sequence). Trimming left V 8 bases short and J 8 bases short, with 21 bases between. CDR3 length: 14 amino acids. The authors extracted RNA and reverse transcribed it into cDNA as the sequencing template. Profiling relied on immunoSEQ multiplex PCR, and the TCRdb table lists in-frame clones only, not all of them. Of around 140,000 clones listed, 40% to 65% are singletons. The J gene is TRBJ1-2, the V gene TRBV19, with a tentative D call TRBD1 (6 bases). The sample consisted of CD4+ T cells sorted from blood, taken at week 0. This sequence was found in a human donor with alopecia areata. The CDR3 reads CASRYRVETRGYTF. The CDR3 region has the DNA TGTGCCAGTCGCTACAGGGTGGAGACGCGAGGCTACACCTTC.